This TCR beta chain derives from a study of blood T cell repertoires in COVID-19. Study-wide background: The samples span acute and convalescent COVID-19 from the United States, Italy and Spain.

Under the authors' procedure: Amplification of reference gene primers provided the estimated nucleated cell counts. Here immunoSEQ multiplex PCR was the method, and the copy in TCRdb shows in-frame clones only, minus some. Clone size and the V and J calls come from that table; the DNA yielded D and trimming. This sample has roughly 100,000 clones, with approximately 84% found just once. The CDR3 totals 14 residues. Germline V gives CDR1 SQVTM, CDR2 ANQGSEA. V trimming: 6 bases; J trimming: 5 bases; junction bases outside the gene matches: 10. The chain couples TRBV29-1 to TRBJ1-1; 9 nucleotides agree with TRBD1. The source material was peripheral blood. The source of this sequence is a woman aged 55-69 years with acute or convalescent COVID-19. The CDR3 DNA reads TGCAGCGTGGCCGTGACAGGGGGGCGAACTGAAGCTTTCTTT. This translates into CSVAVTGGRTEAFF.